Listed here are 21 T cell receptor beta chains from one sample, sequenced in a study of blood T cell repertoires in COVID-19. Generated by immunoSEQ multiplex PCR, the TCRdb table keeps only in-frame clones and is missing some. The sample includes 290,000 or so clones, about 82% of them seen just once. Input material: peripheral blood. These receptors were collected from a man in his fifties or sixties with active or convalescent COVID-19.

This rearrangement joins TRBV30 to TRBJ1-5; D gene unclear. The CDR3 sequence is 14 residues long. Per the germline V gene, CDR1 is GTSNPN and CDR2 is SVGIG (reference sequence). Trimming shortened V by 0 bases and J by 5 bases, and 11 bases separated the two germline ends. The DNA of the CDR3 is TGTGCCTGGAGTGTTAGCGGGTTATATCAGCCCCAGCATTTT. It specifies CAWSVSGLYQPQHF. The full variable domain, in which reference TRBV30 and TRBJ1-5 provide the parts outside the CDR3, is SQTIHQWPATLVQPVGSPLSLECTVEGTSNPNLYWYRQAAGRGLQLLFYSVGIGQISSEVPQNLSASRPQDRQFILSSKKLLLSDSGFYLCAWSVSGLYQPQHFGDGTRLSIL.

Worth noting for this clone: This CDR3 is also generated by other DNA sequences in the sample. The chain recombines TRBV20-1 with TRBJ2-5; TRBD2 is a possible D gene (6 bases). There are 11 residues in the CDR3. Germline CDR1 is DFQATT and CDR2 is SNEGSKA (reference sequence). Trimming pared 5 bases from V and 5 bases from J, leaving 9 bases between. CDR3 DNA: TGCAGTGCTCGGGAGAGGGAGACCCAGTACTTC. Amino acid sequence: CSARERETQYF.

The count of this clone is one. The chain carries TRBV5-5 and TRBJ2-1; 11 positions match TRBD2. CDR3 length: 16 residues. Germline-derived CDR1 and CDR2 are SGHKS and YYEKEE (reference sequence). The ends lost 3 bases at V and 6 bases at J; junction bases unmatched: 8. CDR3 nucleotide sequence: TGTGCCAGCAGCTCGGGACTAGCGGATTCCCCCAATGAGCAGTTCTTC. Its translation: CASSSGLADSPNEQFF.

The rearrangement uses TRBV5-4 and TRBJ2-5; TRBD2 matches at 13 bases. The germline V gene encodes CDR1 SGHNT and CDR2 YYREEE (reference sequence). The CDR3 is made up of 18 amino acids. The J segment lost 5 bases and the V segment lost 4 bases, leaving 14 bases of the junction unmatched. The CDR3 region has the DNA TGTGCCAGCAGCCAAGGGACTAGCGGGACCTTAATCGGGGAGACCCAGTACTTC. Its protein product is CASSQGTSGTLIGETQYF.

This clone was seen a handful of times. The genes are TRBV29-1 and TRBJ2-2, with a tentative D call TRBD2 (5 bases). V was trimmed by 3 bases and J by 4 bases, leaving 15 bases between them. This CDR3 has 15 residues. From germline, CDR1 is SQVTM and CDR2 ANQGSEA. DNA of the CDR3: TGCAGCGTTGATGACCTGCGGGCGCGCACCGGGGAGCTGTTTTTT. It codes for CSVDDLRARTGELFF.

The chain is built from TRBV7-3 and TRBJ2-7, with D maybe TRBD1 (6 bases). The V end lost 2 bases, the J end lost 7 bases, and 12 bases lay between the germline ends. CDR3 length equals 13 residues. Germline lookup yields CDR1 SGHTA and CDR2 FQGTGA. The CDR3 loop is CASSLGGSGEQYF. CDR3 coding DNA: TGTGCCAGCAGCTTAGGGGGCTCTGGGGAGCAGTACTTC.

This chain uses TRBV28 with TRBJ2-1, with 9 bases aligning to TRBD2. V was clipped by 2 bases and J by 4 bases; unmatched bases: 3. This CDR3 is 15 amino acids long. Germline CDR1 and CDR2: MDHEN and SYDVKM. This CDR3 is CASSLGAGGYNEQFF. The CDR3 nucleotides read TGTGCCAGCAGTTTAGGGGCGGGAGGGTACAATGAGCAGTTCTTC.

The chain uses TRBV6-2 or TRBV6-3 and TRBJ2-7; 11 nucleotides line up with TRBD2. The CDR3 loop spans 16 amino acids. In germline, CDR1 is MNHEY, CDR2 SVGEGT. The trim removed 5 bases at V and 2 bases at J, leaving 8 bases unmatched. CDR3 region: CASSRGTSGSAYEQYF. The CDR3 region has the DNA TGTGCCAGCAGTCGTGGAACTAGCGGGAGCGCCTACGAGCAGTACTTC.

V gene TRBV28 combines with J gene TRBJ1-6; TRBD1 matches 7 bases. This CDR3 spans 17 amino acids. CDR1 and CDR2 (germline): MDHEN, SYDVKM. The trim removed 5 bases at V and 5 bases at J, leaving 12 bases unmatched. CDR3 sequence (DNA): TGTGCCAGCAGTGCGACAGGGATTAACCCCGATAATTCACCCCTCCACTTT. It specifies CASSATGINPDNSPLHF.

The genes are TRBV11-2 and TRBJ1-2; D unresolved. V dropped 4 bases and J dropped 3 bases, with 12 bases sitting between them. Germline CDR1 reads SGHAT; CDR2 reads FQNNGV. CDR3 length equals 14 residues. The CDR3 sequence is CASSSRTNHYGYTF. CDR3 DNA sequence: TGTGCCAGCAGCTCCCGGACTAACCACTATGGCTACACCTTC.

J is TRBJ2-3 and V is TRBV28, with TRBD2 matching over 9 bases. With V trimmed by 6 bases and J by 8 bases, 6 bases remained unmatched. In germline, CDR1 is MDHEN, CDR2 SYDVKM. The CDR3 loop spans 13 amino acids. CDR3 nucleotide sequence: TGTGCCAGCAGCGCTCCGGGACTAGCTACGCAGTATTTT. Its protein is CASSAPGLATQYF.

The CDR3 region is CASRETGHEQYF. The CDR3, as DNA: TGTGCCAGCAGAGAGACAGGGCACGAGCAGTACTTC. The chain uses TRBV28 and TRBJ2-7, with 7 bases lining up with TRBD1. Losses at the gene ends were 6 bases for V and 5 bases for J; bases not matched to a gene: 4. The germline V gene encodes CDR1 MDHEN and CDR2 SYDVKM. There are 12 residues in the CDR3.

Comments on this clone: The junction and the germline gene differ at one end; a read error may be behind it. This chain joins TRBV5-3 and TRBJ1-4; D not certain. TRBV5-3 is recorded as an ORF, its role being uncertain. This CDR3 has 22 amino acids. CDR3 in DNA: TGTGTCAGAAGTTACGACGGTCCCAGGTCCAGTTTTTTTTATCCAACTAATGAAAAACTGTTTTTT. This encodes CVRSYDGPRSSFFYPTNEKLFF.

This sequence joins TRBV9 and TRBJ2-6; the D gene is possibly TRBD1 (6 bases). The germline CDR1 and CDR2 sequences are SGDLS and YYNGEE. Trimming cost V 2 bases and J 0 bases, with 12 bases left between them. The CDR3 has 17 amino acids. CDR3 in amino acids: CASSVKLGGSGANVLTF. The CDR3 DNA is TGTGCCAGCAGCGTTAAATTAGGGGGCTCTGGGGCCAACGTCCTGACTTTC.

This clone turned up a few times. J is TRBJ1-2 and V is TRBV5-1; no firm D call. The germline V and J ends were trimmed by 4 bases and 6 bases, with 13 bases remaining between them. The CDR3 sequence is 13 residues long. Germline V gene sequence: CDR1 SGHRS, CDR2 YFSETQ. CDR3 loop: CASSHSLSDGYTF. The CDR3, as DNA: TGCGCCAGCAGCCACAGCCTCTCGGATGGCTACACCTTC.

V usage is TRBV5-1 and J usage is TRBJ2-5; the match to TRBD2 covers 12 bases. Per the germline V gene, CDR1 is SGHRS and CDR2 is YFSETQ. V dropped 4 bases and J dropped 1; count of bases not matched to a gene: 8. This CDR3 contains 17 residues. The CDR3 DNA sequence: TGCGCCAGCAGCCCCTACGGGACTAGCGGGCTCCAAGAGACCCAGTACTTC. It specifies CASSPYGTSGLQETQYF. The full variable domain, rest sourced from reference TRBV5-1 and TRBJ2-5, is KAGVTQTPRYLIKTRGQQVTLSCSPISGHRSVSWYQQTPGQGLQFLFEYFSETQRNKGNFPGRFSGRQFSNSRSEMNVSTLELGDSALYLCASSPYGTSGLQETQYFGPGTRLLVL.

The chain recombines TRBV11-3 with TRBJ2-7, with D maybe TRBD2 (6 bases). The germline V and J ends were trimmed by 5 bases and 6 bases, with 20 bases remaining between them. The germline CDR1 and CDR2 sequences are SGHNT and YENEEA. There are 15 residues in the CDR3. The CDR3 reads CASSLAGTRNFEQYF. CDR3 coding DNA: TGTGCCAGCAGCCTTGCCGGGACTCGCAATTTCGAGCAGTACTTC.

The chain carries TRBV5-6 and TRBJ2-2, with 10 bases aligning to TRBD1. Losses at the gene ends were 4 bases for V and 2 bases for J; bases not matched to a gene: 5. The CDR3 runs 16 residues. Germline V gene lookup returns CDR1 SGHDT and CDR2 YYEEEE. The CDR3 DNA sequence: TGTGCCAGCAGCGAGGGGACAGGGGCTAACACCGGGGAGCTGTTTTTT. Translating gives CASSEGTGANTGELFF.

This clone was found once. The genes are TRBV7-9 and TRBJ1-4; D not resolved. The CDR3 length is 12 residues. The germline V and J ends were trimmed by 5 bases and 12 bases, with 13 bases remaining between them. Germline V gives CDR1 SEHNR, CDR2 FQNEAQ (reference sequence). The CDR3 protein is CASSGEAEELFF. For the CDR3, the DNA is TGTGCCAGCAGCGGGGAGGCAGAGGAACTGTTTTTT.

This chain connects TRBV27 to TRBJ2-1, with 7 positions matching TRBD2. Trimming took 2 bases from V and 3 from J; bases not matched to a gene: 7. Germline-derived CDR1 and CDR2 are MNHEY and SMNVEV (reference sequence). This CDR3 region has 16 residues. This CDR3 reads CASSLGRERVYNEQFF. The CDR3 DNA follows: TGTGCCAGCAGTTTAGGGCGGGAGAGGGTCTACAATGAGCAGTTCTTC.

This chain uses TRBV18 with TRBJ2-3; D ambiguous. This CDR3 has 14 amino acids. The germline V gene has CDR1 KGHSH and CDR2 LQKENI. The V gene lost 3 bases and the J gene lost 1 base, with 8 bases spanning the gap. This CDR3 is CASSPIQRTDTQYF. The CDR3 region has the DNA TGTGCCAGCTCACCCATACAACGCACAGATACGCAGTATTTT.